The clone carrying this TCR beta chain was observed a few times. The target antigen is unknown. Germline V gene sequence: CDR1 SQVTM, CDR2 ANQGSEA. After removal of 4 bases from V and 6 bases from J, the junction contained 5 bases not matched to a gene. The CDR3 has 13 residues. The source of the sample is a study of T-cell memory formation after mild COVID-19. Whole-study findings and limits: Contracting CD8+ clones were enriched in EMRA, CD4+ mainly in CM and EM. The study found balanced CD4/CD8 in clones contracting day 15 to 85 and a CD4+ lean in later expanders.

Using its own MiXCR run on the 5' RACE reads, TCRdb lists one record per CDR3 protein. Here the sample spans 85,000 to 130,000 distinct CDR3 sequences, around 12% being singletons. This clonotype was sampled from an adult woman who had mild COVID-19 (a few samples of this study predate the infection). Cell type and time point are not known. This chain joins TRBV29-1 and TRBJ1-4; 7 nucleotides line up with TRBD1. Sequencing input: PBMCs or a T cell subset sorted from them (not recorded which). In nucleotides, the CDR3 is TGCAGCGTTGTGGTAGACAGGGATGAAAAACTGTTTTTT. Translated: CSVVVDRDEKLFF.